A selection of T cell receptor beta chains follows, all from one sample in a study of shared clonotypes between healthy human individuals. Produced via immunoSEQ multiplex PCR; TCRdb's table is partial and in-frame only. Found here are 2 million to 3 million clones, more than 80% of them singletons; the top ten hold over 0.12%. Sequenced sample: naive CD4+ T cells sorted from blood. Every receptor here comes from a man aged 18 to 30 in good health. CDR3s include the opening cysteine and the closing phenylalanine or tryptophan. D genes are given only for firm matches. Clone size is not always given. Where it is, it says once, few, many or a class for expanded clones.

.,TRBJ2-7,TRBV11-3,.,TGTGCCAGCAGCTTAGGCTCTGGGGAGCAGTACTTC,CASSLGSGEQYF
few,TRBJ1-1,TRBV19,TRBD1,TGTGCCAGTAGTATCTCCTCAGGGGGCTGGTACACTGAAGCTTTCTTT,CASSISSGGWYTEAFF
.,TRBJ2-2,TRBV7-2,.,TGTGCCAGCAGCTTAGTGGGACCCCGCAGATCCAACACCGGGGAGCTGTTTTTT,CASSLVGPRRSNTGELFF
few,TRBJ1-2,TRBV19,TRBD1,TGTGCCAGTAGTCCGACAGGGTATGGCTACACCTTC,CASSPTGYGYTF
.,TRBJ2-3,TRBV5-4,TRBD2,TGTGCCAGCAGCGGTAGCGGGGGGGTTCCAGATACGCAGTATTTT,CASSGSGGVPDTQYF
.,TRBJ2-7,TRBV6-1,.,TGTGCCAGCAGTGATGTAGGGACCATCTCCTACGAGCAGTACTTC,CASSDVGTISYEQYF
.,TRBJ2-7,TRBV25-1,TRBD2,TGTGCCAGCAGTGAATCTGGGACTAGCGGCTACGAGCAGTACTTC,CASSESGTSGYEQYF
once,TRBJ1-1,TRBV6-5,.,TGTGCCAGCAGCCGACAGGTCTCCACTGAAGCTTTCTTT,CASSRQVSTEAFF
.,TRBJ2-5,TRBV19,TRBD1,TGTGCCAGTAGTATCTGGACAGGGGGCTTGGCGACCCAGTACTTC,CASSIWTGGLATQYF
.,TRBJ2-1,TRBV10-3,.,TGTGCCATCAGTGACTGGGAGGCCCTGGGGAATGAGCAGTTCTTC,CAISDWEALGNEQFF
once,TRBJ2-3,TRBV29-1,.,TGCAGCGGGGGGGATTCAGATACGCAGTATTTT,CSGGDSDTQYF
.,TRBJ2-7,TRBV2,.,TGTGCCAGCAGTGAAAACAGCTACGAGCAGTACTTC,CASSENSYEQYF